This TCR beta chain was recovered during a study of shared clonotypes between healthy human individuals. CDR1 and CDR2 (germline): LGHNA, YSLEER. CDR3 length: 16 amino acids. V gave up 3 bases and J gave up 6 bases; unmatched junction bases: 7. Findings and caveats of the study: Shared clonotypes: about 4.6% naive CD4, around 3.5% naive CD8, around 2.2% memory CD4, 0.4% memory CD8.

In regard to this clone: Its antigen remains unidentified.

In replicate PCRs of sorted subsets, about 220 ng DNA, approximately 30,000 T cell genomes, was used. Repertoires were generated with immunoSEQ multiplex PCR, while TCRdb's copy carries only in-frame clones and drops some. The sample contains around 2.3 million clones, roughly 95% of which appear only once. This chain joins TRBV4-3 and TRBJ2-3; 12 bases line up with TRBD2. Sequenced sample: naive CD4+ T cells sorted from blood. Described subset: CD45RA+ positively selected. The TCR sequence derives from a man between 18 and 29 years old in good health. DNA of the CDR3: TGCGCCAGCAGCCAGAGACTAGCGGGAGTAGGTGATACGCAGTATTTT. This sequence encodes CASSQRLAGVGDTQYF.